The rows below give T cell receptor beta chains drawn from one sample of a study of Graves' ophthalmopathy and Graves' hyperthyroidism. Each CDR3 protein gets one entry after TCRdb re-called the multiplex PCR reads with MiXCR. Of more than 300,000 distinct CDR3 sequences in the sample, about 18% were seen once. The sample taken for sequencing was peripheral blood. Receptors were obtained from an adult woman with stable Graves' hyperthyroidism. Each CDR3 is given with its conserved first and last residue. A D gene is named only where the DNA matches it firmly. Rows give clone size only sometimes, using once, few, many, or a class for an expanded clone.

>TRBJ2-7|-|many|TRBV4-3
CASSQVGSRVGEQYF
TGCGCCAGCAGCCAAGTGGGTTCCCGGGTAGGCGAGCAGTACTTC
>TRBJ2-2|TRBD2|many|TRBV11-2
CASSLFLAGGTGELFF
TGTGCCAGCAGCTTATTCCTAGCGGGAGGCACCGGGGAGCTGTTTTTT
>TRBJ1-1|-|many|TRBV11-1
CASSFSRVRGTEAFF
TGTGCCAGCAGCTTTTCCCGGGTACGGGGCACTGAAGCTTTCTTT
>TRBJ2-7|TRBD2|few|TRBV10-1
CASSEGLAGVSPYEQYF
TGCGCCAGCAGTGAGGGACTAGCGGGAGTTTCCCCATACGAGCAGTACTTC
>TRBJ1-5|-|many|TRBV14
CASSQDRDRMGRQPQHF
TGTGCCAGCAGCCAAGACCGTGACAGGATGGGAAGGCAGCCCCAGCATTTT
>TRBJ2-7|-|-|TRBV5-1
CASSFPEQGFNEQYF
TGCGCCAGCAGCTTCCCTGAACAGGGATTCAACGAGCAGTACTTC
>TRBJ1-1|-|-|TRBV29-1
CSVAWGSTEAFF
TGCAGCGTTGCCTGGGGTTCCACTGAAGCTTTCTTT
>TRBJ2-3|-|-|TRBV6-1
CASSVGPFFSTDTQYF
TGTGCCAGCAGTGTGGGCCCGTTCTTTAGCACAGATACGCAGTATTTT
>TRBJ2-7|TRBD1|many|TRBV28
CATNRGTAEQYF
TGTGCCACCAACAGGGGGACCGCCGAGCAGTACTTC
>TRBJ2-5|-|many|TRBV20-1
CSARTGKETQYF
TGCAGTGCTAGAACAGGGAAGGAGACCCAGTACTTC
>TRBJ2-5|TRBD1|many|TRBV12-3/TRBV12-4
CASTQGVAQETQYF
TGTGCCAGCACCCAGGGGGTAGCTCAAGAGACCCAGTACTTC
>TRBJ1-1|TRBD1|many|TRBV7-2
CASTPFSGQGMNTEAFF
TGTGCCAGCACCCCATTCTCAGGACAGGGTATGAACACTGAAGCTTTCTTT
>TRBJ2-7|TRBD1|-|TRBV10-3
CAISPRQGSSYEQYF
TGTGCCATCAGCCCACGACAGGGCAGTTCCTACGAGCAGTACTTC
>TRBJ1-5|TRBD1|-|TRBV28
CASSLGKQGVFSQPQHF
TGTGCCAGCAGCCTAGGTAAACAGGGGGTCTTCAGTCAGCCCCAGCATTTT
>TRBJ2-7|-|many|TRBV27
CASSLSRRVFAYEQYF
TGTGCCAGCAGTTTATCGAGGAGGGTCTTTGCGTACGAGCAGTACTTC
>TRBJ2-7|TRBD2|many|TRBV6-5
CASSYSGGVREQYF
TGTGCCAGCAGTTACTCGGGAGGGGTTCGCGAGCAGTACTTC
>TRBJ2-7|-|many|TRBV2
CASSEPFRIEQYF
TGTGCCAGCAGTGAACCGTTTAGGATCGAGCAGTACTTC
>TRBJ1-5|-|many|TRBV7-2
CASSLASGSHRPQHF
TGTGCCAGCAGCTTAGCGTCCGGCAGCCATCGGCCCCAGCATTTT
>TRBJ2-5|TRBD2|many|TRBV28
CASSSLGLAETQYF
TGTGCCAGCAGTTCTCTTGGACTAGCGGAGACCCAGTACTTC
>TRBJ2-2|-|-|TRBV7-3
CASKRLNTGELFF
TGTGCCAGCAAACGTCTGAACACCGGGGAGCTGTTTTTT
>TRBJ1-1|-|many|TRBV28
CASSLYGGGDTEAFF
TGTGCCAGCAGTTTATACGGGGGCGGGGACACTGAAGCTTTCTTT
>TRBJ2-5|TRBD1|many|TRBV12-3/TRBV12-4
CASTTGQRETQYF
TGTGCCAGCACCACGGGACAGAGGGAGACCCAGTACTTC
>TRBJ2-2|-|many|TRBV24-1
CATSGGLLWGELFF
TGTGCCACCAGTGGTGGCTTACTGTGGGGGGAGCTGTTTTTT
>TRBJ1-2|-|many|TRBV2
CASSAGPYGYTF
TGTGCCAGCAGTGCTGGACCGTATGGCTACACCTTC
>TRBJ1-5|-|-|TRBV18
CASSPSGSQPQHF
TGTGCCAGCTCACCAAGTGGGAGTCAGCCCCAGCATTTT
>TRBJ2-2|-|many|TRBV27
CASSLSTPPTGELFF
TGTGCCAGCAGTTTATCAACCCCCCCCACCGGGGAGCTGTTTTTT
>TRBJ2-7|-|many|TRBV19
CASSGRGGHEQYF
TGTGCCAGTAGTGGCAGGGGTGGCCACGAGCAGTACTTC
>TRBJ2-5|TRBD1|many|TRBV6-5
CASTPPPGQGVKETQYF
TGTGCCAGCACCCCACCTCCGGGACAGGGGGTTAAGGAGACCCAGTACTTC
>TRBJ1-1|-|many|TRBV29-1
CSPNAGSGSCMNTEAFF
TGCAGCCCCAACGCGGGGTCGGGCTCATGCATGAACACTGAAGCTTTCTTT
>TRBJ2-2|-|-|TRBV19
CASSIWGATTGELFF
TGTGCCAGTAGTATCTGGGGGGCTACCACCGGGGAGCTGTTTTTT
>TRBJ2-2|-|many|TRBV7-9
CASRAAGGTVNTGELFF
TGTGCCAGTAGGGCGGCCGGAGGGACGGTGAACACCGGGGAGCTGTTTTTT
>TRBJ2-6|-|-|TRBV6-5
CASSYQGRSSGANVLTF
TGTGCCAGCAGTTACCAGGGGAGAAGCTCTGGGGCCAACGTCCTGACTTTC
>TRBJ2-7|TRBD2|many|TRBV6-5
CASSSQRLAGALYEQYF
TGTGCCAGCAGTTCCCAAAGACTAGCGGGAGCCCTCTACGAGCAGTACTTC
>TRBJ1-5|TRBD1|few|TRBV7-9
CASSTGTGPSPQHF
TGTGCCAGCAGCACAGGGACAGGCCCATCGCCCCAGCATTTT
>TRBJ2-5|-|many|TRBV7-2
CASSGRRGRETQYF
TGTGCCAGCAGCGGGCGGAGGGGGCGAGAGACCCAGTACTTC
>TRBJ2-2|-|many|TRBV7-2
CASSLVLAANTGELFF
TGTGCCAGCAGCTTAGTATTAGCCGCTAACACCGGGGAGCTGTTTTTT
>TRBJ2-7|TRBD1|few|TRBV4-1
CASSPGGQGSYEQYF
TGCGCCAGCAGCCCCGGGGGACAGGGATCCTACGAGCAGTACTTC
>TRBJ1-1|-|-|TRBV20-1
CSARPDVPNTEAFF
TGCAGTGCCAGACCGGACGTTCCGAACACTGAAGCTTTCTTT
>TRBJ2-7|-|many|TRBV7-2
CASSPQRSSYEQYF
TGTGCCAGCAGCCCCCAGCGGAGCAGCTACGAGCAGTACTTC
>TRBJ1-2|-|many|TRBV19
CASSTLNYGYTF
TGTGCCAGTAGCACCCTCAACTATGGCTACACCTTC
>TRBJ2-7|TRBD2|many|TRBV28
CASSQSLGLAGGYEQYF
TGTGCCAGCAGTCAATCTCTGGGACTAGCGGGAGGCTACGAGCAGTACTTC
>TRBJ1-1|-|many|TRBV7-8
CASSLLPGGSMDTEAFF
TGTGCCAGCAGCCTTCTTCCGGGGGGATCCATGGACACTGAAGCTTTCTTT
>TRBJ1-2|-|many|TRBV7-2
CASSEQGNSYGYTF
TGTGCCAGCAGCGAACAGGGAAATTCCTATGGCTACACCTTC
>TRBJ2-7|TRBD1|-|TRBV6-5
CASIWPGGMYEQYF
TGTGCCAGCATTTGGCCAGGGGGCATGTACGAGCAGTACTTC
>TRBJ1-5|TRBD1|few|TRBV4-1
CASSQVAPTGGDQPQHF
TGCGCCAGCAGCCAAGTAGCGCCAACAGGGGGCGATCAGCCCCAGCATTTT
>TRBJ1-5|TRBD1|many|TRBV28
CASTVTGPPDQPQHF
TGTGCCAGCACCGTGACAGGGCCTCCAGATCAGCCCCAGCATTTT